Presented here are 8 T cell receptor beta chains from one specimen sequenced in a study of regulatory T cells in long-lasting Graves disease (dated by TCRdb to the early 2020s). The sample's time point label is to be understood as: persistent/refractory GD, antithyroid drugs over 5 years with positive TRAb. RNA was extracted from PBMCs in TRIzol for both TCR sequencing and RNA sequencing. Receptors were amplified or captured by multiplex PCR. Sequenced on an Illumina HiSeq 4000. iRepertoire HTBI primers and Arm-PCR amplification of CDR3 regions were used to construct TCR beta libraries. TCRdb reprocessing: public reads trimmed at Q25 with fastp, clones called with MiXCR, in-frame beta chains kept. Every distinct CDR3 protein forms one entry, paired with its most common genes and DNA. Here the sample has around 450,000 distinct CDR3 sequences; roughly 21% occur a single time. The biggest ten clones account for roughly 7.7% of the sample.

Here the sequenced sample was peripheral blood mononuclear cells (PBMCs), taken when the disease was refractory, from a patient treated with antithyroid drugs. The receptors stem from a female donor with Graves disease.

Points on this clonotype: This may be a read error, as it is one base from a much larger clone. DNA for the CDR3: TGTGCCAGCAGTCCTCCCTTCCGAGCCGATTCCTACGAGCAGTACTTC. Translation: CASSPPFRADSYEQYF. The rearrangement uses TRBV28 and TRBJ2-7; no firm D call. This CDR3 has 16 residues. CDR1 is MDHEN and CDR2 is SYDVKM in the germline V gene. Trimming cost V 5 bases and J 1 base, with 18 bases left between them.

The rearrangement links TRBV28 to TRBJ2-3; a possible D gene is TRBD1 (6 bases). Trimming shortened V by 7 bases and J by 0 bases, and 8 bases separated the two germline ends. The germline gives CDR1 MDHEN, CDR2 SYDVKM. This CDR3 comprises 13 residues. This chain's CDR3 is CASMRGSTDTQYF. For the CDR3, the DNA is TGTGCCAGCATGAGGGGGAGCACAGATACGCAGTATTTT.

The rearrangement links TRBV2 to TRBJ2-3; D is possibly TRBD2 (6 bases). The CDR3 runs 13 residues. V gave up 8 bases and J gave up 1 base, with 10 bases separating them. Germline lookup yields CDR1 SNHLY and CDR2 FYNNEI. The CDR3 protein is CASVRRGTDTQYF. For the CDR3, the DNA is TGTGCCAGCGTTCGGAGGGGCACAGATACGCAGTATTTT.

This clonotype was recorded a few times. This chain joins TRBV12-3 or TRBV12-4 and TRBJ1-3, with a tentative D call TRBD1 (6 bases). With 7 bases removed from V and 6 bases from J, the gap between germline ends came to 16 bases. The CDR3 consists of 14 residues. The CDR3 here is CASTSPGEENTIYF. As DNA, the CDR3 is TGTGCCAGCACCTCGCCAGGGGAGGAAAACACCATATATTTT.

This clonotype was found many times. The chain recombines TRBV20-1 with TRBJ1-1; D unresolved. Germline-derived CDR1 and CDR2 are DFQATT and SNEGSKA (reference sequence). V shed 5 bases and J shed 4 bases, with 11 bases lying between them. This CDR3 is 12 amino acids long. The CDR3 DNA sequence: TGCAGTGCTCGAAGGATGCCCACTGAAGCTTTCTTT. Amino acid sequence: CSARRMPTEAFF.

This clonotype was counted between two and nine times. The chain has TRBV5-6 and TRBJ1-2; no clear D. The V and J ends lost 0 bases and 2 bases respectively, with 8 bases between them. The CDR3 runs 14 residues. In germline, CDR1 is SGHDT, CDR2 YYEEEE. CDR3 residues: CASSLAAANYGYTF. CDR3 nucleotide sequence: TGTGCCAGCAGCTTGGCTGCGGCAAACTATGGCTACACCTTC.

The J gene is TRBJ1-1, the V gene TRBV18; a weak D match, TRBD1 (6 bases). V was trimmed by 3 bases and J by 1 base, leaving 12 bases between them. The germline V gene encodes CDR1 KGHSH and CDR2 LQKENI. This CDR3 contains 15 residues. This CDR3 is CASSPGAGANTEAFF. For the CDR3, the DNA is TGTGCCAGCTCACCGGGGGCAGGGGCGAACACTGAAGCTTTCTTT. Full variable domain (outside the CDR3, taken from reference TRBV18 and TRBJ1-1): NAGVMQNPRHLVRRRGQEARLRCSPMKGHSHVYWYRQLPEEGLKFMVYLQKENIIDESGMPKERFSAEFPKEGPSILRIQQVVRGDSAAYFCASSPGAGANTEAFFGQGTRLTVV.

This clonotype was observed a handful of times. The genes are TRBV5-6 and TRBJ1-4, with unresolved D. CDR3 length equals 15 residues. In germline, CDR1 is SGHDT, CDR2 YYEEEE. Trimming shortened V by 1 base and J by 3 bases, and 10 bases separated the two germline ends. CDR3 sequence (DNA): TGTGCCAGCAGCTTGTATCCGGGCCCTAATGAAAAACTGTTTTTT. Protein sequence: CASSLYPGPNEKLFF.